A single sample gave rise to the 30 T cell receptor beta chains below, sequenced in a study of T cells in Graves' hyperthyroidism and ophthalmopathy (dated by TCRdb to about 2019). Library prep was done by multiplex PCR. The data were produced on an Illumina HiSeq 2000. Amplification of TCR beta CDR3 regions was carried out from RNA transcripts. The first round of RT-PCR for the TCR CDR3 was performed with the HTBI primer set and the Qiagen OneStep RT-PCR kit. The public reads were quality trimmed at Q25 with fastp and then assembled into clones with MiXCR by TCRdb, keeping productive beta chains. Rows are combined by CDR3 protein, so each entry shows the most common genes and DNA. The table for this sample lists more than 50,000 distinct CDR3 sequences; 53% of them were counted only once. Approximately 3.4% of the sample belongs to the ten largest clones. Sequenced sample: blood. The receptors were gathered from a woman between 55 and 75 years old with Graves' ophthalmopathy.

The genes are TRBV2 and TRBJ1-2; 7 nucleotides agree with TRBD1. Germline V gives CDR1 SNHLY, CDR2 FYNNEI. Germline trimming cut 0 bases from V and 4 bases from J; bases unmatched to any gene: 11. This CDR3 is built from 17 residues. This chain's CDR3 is CASSEARYVDRAYGYTF. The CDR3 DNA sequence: TGTGCCAGCAGTGAAGCGCGCTACGTAGACAGGGCCTATGGCTACACCTTC.

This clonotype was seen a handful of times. CDR3 in DNA: TGTGCCAGCAGCTTACAGCCCACCTCCTACAATGAGCAGTTCTTC. Translated, it gives CASSLQPTSYNEQFF. The chain couples TRBV7-2 to TRBJ2-1; D gene unclear. Germline V gene lookup returns CDR1 SGHTA and CDR2 FQGNSA. V was shortened by 2 bases and J by 0 bases, with 8 bases between the two germline ends. The CDR3 runs to 15 residues.

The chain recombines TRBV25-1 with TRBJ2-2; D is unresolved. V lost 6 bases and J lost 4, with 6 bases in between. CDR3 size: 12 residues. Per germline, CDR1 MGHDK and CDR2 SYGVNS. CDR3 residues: CASRPPTGELFF. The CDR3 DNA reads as TGTGCCAGCAGACCGCCCACCGGGGAGCTGTTTTTT. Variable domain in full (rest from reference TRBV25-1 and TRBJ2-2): EADIYQTPRYLVIGTGKKITLECSQTMGHDKMYWYQQDPGMELHLIHYSYGVNSTEKGDLSSESTVSRIRTEHFPLTLESARPSHTSQYLCASRPPTGELFFGEGSRLTVL.

The CDR3 is CATSDLAGGVTGELFF. CDR3 DNA sequence: TGTGCCACCAGTGATCTAGCGGGCGGTGTCACCGGGGAGCTGTTTTTT. V is TRBV24-1 and J is TRBJ2-2; 8 bases are shared with TRBD2. The CDR3 is 16 residues long. CDR1 is KGHDR and CDR2 is SFDVKD in the germline V gene. V gave up 3 bases and J gave up 4 bases; unmatched junction bases: 6.

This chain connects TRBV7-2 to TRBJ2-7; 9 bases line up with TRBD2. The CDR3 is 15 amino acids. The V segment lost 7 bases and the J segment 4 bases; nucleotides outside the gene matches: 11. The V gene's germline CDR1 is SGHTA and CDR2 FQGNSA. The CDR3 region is CASKEGLASIYEQYF. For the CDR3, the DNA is TGTGCCAGCAAAGAAGGACTAGCGAGCATTTACGAGCAGTACTTC.

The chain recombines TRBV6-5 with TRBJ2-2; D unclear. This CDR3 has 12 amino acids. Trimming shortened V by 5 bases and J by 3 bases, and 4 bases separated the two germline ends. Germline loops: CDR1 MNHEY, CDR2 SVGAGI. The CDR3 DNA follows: TGTGCCAGCAGTCCCTACACCGGGGAGCTGTTTTTT. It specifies CASSPYTGELFF.

The CDR3 nucleotides read TGTGCCAGCAGCCATACCCGGGTCTTCGAGGCGGCCCAGTACTTC. Its translation is CASSHTRVFEAAQYF. This chain uses TRBV16 with TRBJ2-5, with D unclear. CDR3 length: 15 residues. V shed 3 bases and J shed 9 bases, with 20 bases lying between them. Germline V gene lookup returns CDR1 KGHSY and CDR2 FQNENV.

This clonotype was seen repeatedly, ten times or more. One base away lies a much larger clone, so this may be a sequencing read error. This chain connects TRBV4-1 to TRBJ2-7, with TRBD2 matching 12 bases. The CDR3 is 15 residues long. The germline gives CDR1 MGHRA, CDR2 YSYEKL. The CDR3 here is CASKGLAGISYKQYF. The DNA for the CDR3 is TGCGCCAGCAAAGGACTAGCGGGGATTTCCTACAAGCAGTACTTC.

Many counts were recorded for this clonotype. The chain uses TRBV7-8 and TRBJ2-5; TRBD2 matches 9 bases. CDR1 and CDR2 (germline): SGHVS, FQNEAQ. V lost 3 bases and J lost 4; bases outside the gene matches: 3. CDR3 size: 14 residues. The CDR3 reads CASSLTAGGETQYF. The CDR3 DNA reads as TGTGCCAGCAGCTTGACAGCGGGAGGAGAGACCCAGTACTTC.

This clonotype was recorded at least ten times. As DNA, the CDR3 is TGCGCCAGCAGCCAAAGAGACGGCGGGGGCCTCCTGGAGACCCAGTACTTC. The encoded protein is CASSQRDGGGLLETQYF. J is TRBJ2-5 and V is TRBV4-1, with a tentative D call TRBD2 (7 bases). V dropped 2 bases and J dropped 5 bases, with 21 bases sitting between them. CDR1 MGHRA and CDR2 YSYEKL come from the germline V gene. This CDR3 is 17 amino acids long.

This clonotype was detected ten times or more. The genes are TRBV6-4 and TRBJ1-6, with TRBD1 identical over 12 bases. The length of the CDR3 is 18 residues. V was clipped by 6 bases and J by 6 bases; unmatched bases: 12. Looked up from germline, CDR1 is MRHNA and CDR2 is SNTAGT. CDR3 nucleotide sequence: TGTGCCAGCAGCACCCCTTGGGGGACAGGGGGCTCTAATTCACCCCTCCACTTT. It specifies CASSTPWGTGGSNSPLHF.

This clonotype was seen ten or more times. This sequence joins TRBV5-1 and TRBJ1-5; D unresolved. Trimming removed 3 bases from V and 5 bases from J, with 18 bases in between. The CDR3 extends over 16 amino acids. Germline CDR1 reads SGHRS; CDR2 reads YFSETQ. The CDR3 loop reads CASSCPTRDAHQPQHF. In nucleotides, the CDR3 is TGCGCCAGCAGCTGCCCCACAAGAGACGCCCATCAGCCCCAGCATTTT.

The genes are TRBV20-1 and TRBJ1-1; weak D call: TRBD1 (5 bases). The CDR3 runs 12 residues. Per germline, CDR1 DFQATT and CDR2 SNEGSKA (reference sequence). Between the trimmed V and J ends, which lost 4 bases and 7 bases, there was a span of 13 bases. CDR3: CSAIGGLGEAFF. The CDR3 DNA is TGCAGTGCTATTGGGGGACTGGGTGAAGCTTTCTTT.

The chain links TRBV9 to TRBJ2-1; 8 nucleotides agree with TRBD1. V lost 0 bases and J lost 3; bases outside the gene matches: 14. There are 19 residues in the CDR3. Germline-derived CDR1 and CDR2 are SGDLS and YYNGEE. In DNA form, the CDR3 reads TGTGCCAGCAGCGTAGGTCTGGGTCTTGGTACAGGGGGCTACAATGAGCAGTTCTTC. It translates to CASSVGLGLGTGGYNEQFF.

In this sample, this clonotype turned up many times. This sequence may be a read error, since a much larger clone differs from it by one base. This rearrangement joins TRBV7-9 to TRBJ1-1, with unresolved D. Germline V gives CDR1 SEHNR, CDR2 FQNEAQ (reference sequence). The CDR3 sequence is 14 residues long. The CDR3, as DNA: TGTGCCAGCCGCTTAGGGCCGAGGGAAACTGAAGCTTTCTTT. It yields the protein CASRLGPRETEAFF. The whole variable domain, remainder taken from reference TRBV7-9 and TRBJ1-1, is DTGVSQNPRHKITKRGQNVTFRCDPISEHNRLYWYRQTLGQGPEFLTYFQNEAQLEKSRLLSDRFSAERPKGSFSTLEIQRTEQGDSAMYLCASRLGPRETEAFFGQGTRLTVV.

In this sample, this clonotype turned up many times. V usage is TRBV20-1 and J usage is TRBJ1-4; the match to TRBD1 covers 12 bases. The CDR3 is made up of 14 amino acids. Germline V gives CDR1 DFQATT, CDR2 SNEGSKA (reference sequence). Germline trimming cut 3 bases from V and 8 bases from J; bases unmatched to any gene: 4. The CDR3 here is CSASSGTGGEKLFF. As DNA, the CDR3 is TGCAGTGCTAGTTCCGGGACAGGGGGCGAAAAACTGTTTTTT.

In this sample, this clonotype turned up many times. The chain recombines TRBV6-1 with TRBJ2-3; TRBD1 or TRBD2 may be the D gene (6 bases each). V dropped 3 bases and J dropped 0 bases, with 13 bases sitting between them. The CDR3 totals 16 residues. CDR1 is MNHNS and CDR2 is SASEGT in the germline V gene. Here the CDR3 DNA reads TGTGCCAGCAGTGAGCACCAGGGGACTAGCACAGATACGCAGTATTTT. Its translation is CASSEHQGTSTDTQYF.

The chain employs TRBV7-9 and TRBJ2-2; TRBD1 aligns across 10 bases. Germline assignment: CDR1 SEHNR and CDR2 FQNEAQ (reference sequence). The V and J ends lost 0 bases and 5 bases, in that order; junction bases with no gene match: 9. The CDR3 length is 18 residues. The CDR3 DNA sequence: TGTGCCAGCAGCTTAGCGTCAAGGACAGGGGGTAGGACCGGGGAGCTGTTTTTT. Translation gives CASSLASRTGGRTGELFF. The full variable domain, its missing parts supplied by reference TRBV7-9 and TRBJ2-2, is DTGVSQNPRHKITKRGQNVTFRCDPISEHNRLYWYRQTLGQGPEFLTYFQNEAQLEKSRLLSDRFSAERPKGSFSTLEIQRTEQGDSAMYLCASSLASRTGGRTGELFFGEGSRLTVL.

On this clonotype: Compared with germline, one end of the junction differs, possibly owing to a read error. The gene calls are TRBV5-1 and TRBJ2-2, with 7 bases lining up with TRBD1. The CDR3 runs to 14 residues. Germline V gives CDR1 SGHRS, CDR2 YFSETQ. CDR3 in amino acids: CACSPNRGTGELFF. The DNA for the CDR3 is TGCGCCTGCAGCCCTAACAGGGGAACCGGGGAGCTGTTTTTT.

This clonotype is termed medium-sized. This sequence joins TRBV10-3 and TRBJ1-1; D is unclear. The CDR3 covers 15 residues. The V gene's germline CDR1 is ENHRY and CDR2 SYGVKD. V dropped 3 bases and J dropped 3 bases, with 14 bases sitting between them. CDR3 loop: CAISETSLVDTEAFF. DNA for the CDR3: TGTGCCATCAGTGAAACCTCCCTAGTGGACACTGAAGCTTTCTTT.

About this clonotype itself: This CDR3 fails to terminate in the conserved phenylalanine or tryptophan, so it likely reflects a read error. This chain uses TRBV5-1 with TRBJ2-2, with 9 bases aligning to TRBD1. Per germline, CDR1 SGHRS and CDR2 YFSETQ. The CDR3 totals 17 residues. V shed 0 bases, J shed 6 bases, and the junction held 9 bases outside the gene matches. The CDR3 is CASSLGATGGYSGELFL. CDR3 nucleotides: TGCGCCAGCAGCTTGGGGGCCACAGGGGGCTATTCCGGGGAGCTGTTTCTT.

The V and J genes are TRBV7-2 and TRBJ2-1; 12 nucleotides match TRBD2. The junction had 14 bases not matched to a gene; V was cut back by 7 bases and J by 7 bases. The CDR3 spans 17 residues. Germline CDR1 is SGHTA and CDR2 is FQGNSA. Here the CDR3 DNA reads TGTGCCAGCACCTGGACTAGCGGGGCGGAGCTTGGGAATGAGCAGTTCTTC. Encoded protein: CASTWTSGAELGNEQFF. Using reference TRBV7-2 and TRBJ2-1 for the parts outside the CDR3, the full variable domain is GAGVSQSPSNKVTEKGKDVELRCDPISGHTALYWYRQSLGQGLEFLIYFQGNSAPDKSGLPSDRFSAERTGGSVSTLTIQRTQQEDSAVYLCASTWTSGAELGNEQFFGPGTRLTVL.

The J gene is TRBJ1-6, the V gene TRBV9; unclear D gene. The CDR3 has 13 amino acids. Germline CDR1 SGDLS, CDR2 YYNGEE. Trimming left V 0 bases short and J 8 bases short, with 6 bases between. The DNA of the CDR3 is TGTGCCAGCAGCGTAGGAAAATATTCACCCCTCCACTTT. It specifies CASSVGKYSPLHF.

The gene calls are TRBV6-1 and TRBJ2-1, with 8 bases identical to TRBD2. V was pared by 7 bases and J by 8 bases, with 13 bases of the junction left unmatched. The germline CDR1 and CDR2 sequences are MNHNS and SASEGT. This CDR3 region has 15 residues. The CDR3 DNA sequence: TGTGCCAGCATACGCAGTAGCGGGGCAGATGATGAGCAGTTCTTC. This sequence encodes CASIRSSGADDEQFF.

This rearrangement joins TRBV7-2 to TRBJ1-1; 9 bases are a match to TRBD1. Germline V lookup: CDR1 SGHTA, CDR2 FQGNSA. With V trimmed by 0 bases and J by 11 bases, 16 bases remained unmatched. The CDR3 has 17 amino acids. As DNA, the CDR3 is TGTGCCAGCAGCTTAGCGGGGACAGGGAGGGGGGGCAGTATGGCTTTCTTT. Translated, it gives CASSLAGTGRGGSMAFF.

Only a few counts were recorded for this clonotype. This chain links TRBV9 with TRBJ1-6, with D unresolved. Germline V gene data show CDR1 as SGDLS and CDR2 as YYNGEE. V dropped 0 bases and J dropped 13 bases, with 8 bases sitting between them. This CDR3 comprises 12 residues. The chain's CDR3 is CASSVVGGPLHF. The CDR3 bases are TGTGCCAGCAGCGTAGTTGGAGGGCCCCTCCACTTT.

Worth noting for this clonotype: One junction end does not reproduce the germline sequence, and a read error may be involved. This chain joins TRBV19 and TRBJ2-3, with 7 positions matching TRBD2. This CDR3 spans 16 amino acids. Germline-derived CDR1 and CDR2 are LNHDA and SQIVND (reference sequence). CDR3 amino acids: CASSIVTSGVEDTQCF. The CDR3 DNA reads TGTGCTAGTAGTATAGTAACCAGCGGGGTCGAAGATACGCAGTGTTTT.

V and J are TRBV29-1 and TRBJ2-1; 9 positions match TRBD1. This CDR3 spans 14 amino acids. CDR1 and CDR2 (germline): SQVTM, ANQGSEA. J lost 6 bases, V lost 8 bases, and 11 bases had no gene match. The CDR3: CSNLDRGPFNEQFF. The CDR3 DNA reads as TGCAGCAATTTGGACAGGGGACCGTTCAATGAGCAGTTCTTC.

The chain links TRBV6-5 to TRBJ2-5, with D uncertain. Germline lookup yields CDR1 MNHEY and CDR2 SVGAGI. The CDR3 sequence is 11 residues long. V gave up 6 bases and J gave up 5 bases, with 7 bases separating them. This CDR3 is CASRRRETQYF. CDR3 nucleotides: TGTGCCAGCAGACGCCGGGAGACCCAGTACTTC.

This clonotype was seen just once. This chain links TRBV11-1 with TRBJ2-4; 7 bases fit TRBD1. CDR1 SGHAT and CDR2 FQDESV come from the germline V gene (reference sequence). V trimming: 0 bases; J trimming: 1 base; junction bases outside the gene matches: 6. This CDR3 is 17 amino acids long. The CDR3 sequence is CASSLAPQGYAKNIQYF. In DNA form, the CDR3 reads TGTGCCAGCAGCTTAGCACCACAGGGGTATGCCAAAAACATTCAGTACTTC.